This TCR beta chain was identified during a study of blood T cell repertoires in COVID-19. Authors' processing steps: Amplification of reference gene primers was used by the study to estimate nucleated cell counts. Method: immunoSEQ multiplex PCR; TCRdb's copy keeps in-frame clones and lacks some. V and J calls and clone size are copied from that table; D and trimming were computed from the DNA. The profile shows around 300,000 clones, 85% to 90% of them singletons. Membership in each cohort depended on participant-reported clinical history. The count of this clone is one. V dropped 2 bases and J dropped 7; count of bases not matched to a gene: 14. Looked up from germline, CDR1 is MNHEY and CDR2 is SMNVEV (reference sequence). The CDR3 loop spans 17 amino acids.

The sample was PBMCs or T cells enriched from blood (not recorded which). The chain couples TRBV27 to TRBJ2-1; TRBD1 matches 7 bases. This receptor was obtained from a woman aged 18 to 35 who had recovered from COVID-19. The CDR3 nucleotides are TGTGCCAGCAGTTTAGGGGTGATAGGGACAGCTCAAAATGAGCAGTTCTTC. This codes for CASSLGVIGTAQNEQFF.